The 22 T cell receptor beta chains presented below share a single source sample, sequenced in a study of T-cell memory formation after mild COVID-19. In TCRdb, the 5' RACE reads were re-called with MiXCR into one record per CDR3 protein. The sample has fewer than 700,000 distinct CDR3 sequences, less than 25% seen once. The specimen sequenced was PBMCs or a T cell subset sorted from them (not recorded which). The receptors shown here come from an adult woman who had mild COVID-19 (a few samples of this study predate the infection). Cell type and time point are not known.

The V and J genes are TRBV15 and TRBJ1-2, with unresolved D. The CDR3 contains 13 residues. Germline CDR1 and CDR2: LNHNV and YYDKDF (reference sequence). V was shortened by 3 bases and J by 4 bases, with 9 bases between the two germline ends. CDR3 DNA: TGTGCCACCAGCAGGACGGGCCCCTATGGCTACACCTTC. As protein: CATSRTGPYGYTF.

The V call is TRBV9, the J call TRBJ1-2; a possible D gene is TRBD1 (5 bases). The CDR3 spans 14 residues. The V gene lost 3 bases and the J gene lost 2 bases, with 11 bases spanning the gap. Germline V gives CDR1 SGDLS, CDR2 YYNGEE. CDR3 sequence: CASSAGRVNYGYTF. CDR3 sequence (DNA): TGTGCCAGCAGCGCGGGCAGGGTAAACTATGGCTACACCTTC.

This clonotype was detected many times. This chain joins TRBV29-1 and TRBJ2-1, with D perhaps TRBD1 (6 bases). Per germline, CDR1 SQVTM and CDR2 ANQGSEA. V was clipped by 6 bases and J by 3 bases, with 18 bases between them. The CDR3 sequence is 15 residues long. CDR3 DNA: TGCAGCGTCCCAAGGGGGAAGGGGGTCTACAATGAGCAGTTCTTC. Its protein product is CSVPRGKGVYNEQFF.

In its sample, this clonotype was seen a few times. The CDR3 reads CASSPTSGFNTGELFF. Written as DNA, the CDR3 is TGTGCCAGCAGCCCCACTAGCGGGTTCAACACCGGGGAGCTGTTTTTT. This chain connects TRBV7-6 to TRBJ2-2, with TRBD2 matching 9 bases. CDR1 is SGHVS and CDR2 is FNYEAQ in the germline V gene. This CDR3 has 16 amino acids. The trim removed 5 bases at V and 2 bases at J, leaving 6 bases unmatched. Looking up the rest from reference TRBV7-6 and TRBJ2-2 gives the full variable domain: GAGVSQSPRYKVTKRGQDVALRCDPISGHVSLYWYRQALGQGPEFLTYFNYEAQQDKSGLPNDRFSAERPEGSISTLTIQRTEQRDSAMYRCASSPTSGFNTGELFFGEGSRLTVL.

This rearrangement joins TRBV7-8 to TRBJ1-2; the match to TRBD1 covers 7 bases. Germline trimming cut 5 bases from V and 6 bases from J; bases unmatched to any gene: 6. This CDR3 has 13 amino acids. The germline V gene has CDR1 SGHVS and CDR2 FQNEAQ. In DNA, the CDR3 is TGTGCCAGCAGCCCAGACAGGGTAGATGGCTACACCTTC. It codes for CASSPDRVDGYTF.

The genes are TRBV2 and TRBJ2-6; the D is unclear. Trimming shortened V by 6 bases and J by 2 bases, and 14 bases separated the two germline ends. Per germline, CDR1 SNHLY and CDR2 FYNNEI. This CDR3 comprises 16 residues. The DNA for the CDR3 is TGTGCCAGCAGCCGCCCAGGTGCGACTGGGGCCAACGTCCTGACTTTC. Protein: CASSRPGATGANVLTF.

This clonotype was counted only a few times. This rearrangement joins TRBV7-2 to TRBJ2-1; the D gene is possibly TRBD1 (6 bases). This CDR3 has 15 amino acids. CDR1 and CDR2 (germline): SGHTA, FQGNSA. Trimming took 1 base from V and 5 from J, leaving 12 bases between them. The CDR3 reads CASSLGTVTNNEQFF. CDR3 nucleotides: TGTGCCAGCAGCTTAGGGACAGTAACAAACAATGAGCAGTTCTTC.

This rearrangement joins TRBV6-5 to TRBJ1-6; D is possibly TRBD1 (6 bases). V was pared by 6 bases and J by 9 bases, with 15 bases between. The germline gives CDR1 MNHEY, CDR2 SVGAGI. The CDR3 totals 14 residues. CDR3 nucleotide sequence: TGTGCCAGCAGCACTCATTCCAGGGGTTCACCCCTCCACTTT. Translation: CASSTHSRGSPLHF.

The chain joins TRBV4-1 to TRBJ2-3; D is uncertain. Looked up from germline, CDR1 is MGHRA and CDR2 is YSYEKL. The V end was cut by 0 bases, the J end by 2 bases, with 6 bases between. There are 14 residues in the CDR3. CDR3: CASSQDPATDTQYF. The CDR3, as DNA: TGCGCCAGCAGCCAAGACCCGGCCACAGATACGCAGTATTTT.

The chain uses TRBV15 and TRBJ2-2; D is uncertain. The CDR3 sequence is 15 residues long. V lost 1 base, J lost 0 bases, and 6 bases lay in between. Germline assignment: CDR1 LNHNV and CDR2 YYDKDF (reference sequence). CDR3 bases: TGTGCCACCAGCAGAGTTGCAGCGAACACCGGGGAGCTGTTTTTT. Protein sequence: CATSRVAANTGELFF. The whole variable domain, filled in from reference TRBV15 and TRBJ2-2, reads DAMVIQNPRYQVTQFGKPVTLSCSQTLNHNVMYWYQQKSSQAPKLLFHYYDKDFNNEADTPDNFQSRRPNTSFCFLDIRSPGLGDTAMYLCATSRVAANTGELFFGEGSRLTVL.

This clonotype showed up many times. In nucleotides, the CDR3 is TGCGCCAGCAGCCGCGGACTAGCGGGGGGGACGGGCAATGAGCAGTTCTTC. It translates to CASSRGLAGGTGNEQFF. V and J are TRBV4-1 and TRBJ2-1; 15 bases are a match to TRBD2. Germline V CDR1 and CDR2: MGHRA, YSYEKL. The CDR3 is 17 amino acids. Trimming at V came to 4 bases and at J to 6 bases, leaving 7 bases not matched to a gene.

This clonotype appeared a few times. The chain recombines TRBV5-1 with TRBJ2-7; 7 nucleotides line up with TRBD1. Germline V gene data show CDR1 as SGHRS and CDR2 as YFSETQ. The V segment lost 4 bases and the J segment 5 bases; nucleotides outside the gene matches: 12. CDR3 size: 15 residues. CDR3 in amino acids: CASSPGDRAKDEQYF. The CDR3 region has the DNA TGCGCCAGCAGCCCCGGAGACAGGGCTAAGGACGAGCAGTACTTC. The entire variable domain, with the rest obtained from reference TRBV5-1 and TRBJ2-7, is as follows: KAGVTQTPRYLIKTRGQQVTLSCSPISGHRSVSWYQQTPGQGLQFLFEYFSETQRNKGNFPGRFSGRQFSNSRSEMNVSTLELGDSALYLCASSPGDRAKDEQYFGPGTRLTVT.

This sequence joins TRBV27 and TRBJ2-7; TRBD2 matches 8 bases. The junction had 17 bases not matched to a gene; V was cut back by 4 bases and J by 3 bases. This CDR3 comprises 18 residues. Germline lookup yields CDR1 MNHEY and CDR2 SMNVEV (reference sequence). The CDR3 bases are TGTGCCAGCAGTTCCCTCCGGGGGGGAGGTCGGTTAAACTACGAGCAGTACTTC. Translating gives CASSSLRGGGRLNYEQYF.

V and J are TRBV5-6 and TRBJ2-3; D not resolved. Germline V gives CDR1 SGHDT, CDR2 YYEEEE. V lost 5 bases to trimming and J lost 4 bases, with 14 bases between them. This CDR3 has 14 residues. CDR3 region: CASRFGHRPDTQYF. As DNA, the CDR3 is TGTGCCAGCAGGTTCGGGCACCGCCCAGATACGCAGTATTTT.

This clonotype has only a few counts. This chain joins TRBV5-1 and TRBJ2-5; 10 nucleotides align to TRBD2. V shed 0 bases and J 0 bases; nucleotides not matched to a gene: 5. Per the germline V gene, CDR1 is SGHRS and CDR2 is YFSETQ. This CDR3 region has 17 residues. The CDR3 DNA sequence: TGCGCCAGCAGCTTGGGTACTAGCGGGGCCTACCAAGAGACCCAGTACTTC. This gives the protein CASSLGTSGAYQETQYF.

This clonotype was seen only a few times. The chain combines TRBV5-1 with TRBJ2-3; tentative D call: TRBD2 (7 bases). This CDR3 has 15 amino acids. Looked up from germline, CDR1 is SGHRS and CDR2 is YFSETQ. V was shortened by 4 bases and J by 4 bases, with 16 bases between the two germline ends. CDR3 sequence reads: CASSPKGGEADTQYF. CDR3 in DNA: TGCGCCAGCAGCCCCAAAGGGGGGGAAGCAGATACGCAGTATTTT.

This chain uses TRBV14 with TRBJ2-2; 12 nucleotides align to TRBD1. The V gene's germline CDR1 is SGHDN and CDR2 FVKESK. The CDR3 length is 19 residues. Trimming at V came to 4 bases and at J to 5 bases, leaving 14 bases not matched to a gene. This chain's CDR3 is CASSPRDRGLPPWTGELFF. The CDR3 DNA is TGTGCCAGCAGCCCCCGGGACAGGGGGCTACCACCATGGACCGGGGAGCTGTTTTTT.

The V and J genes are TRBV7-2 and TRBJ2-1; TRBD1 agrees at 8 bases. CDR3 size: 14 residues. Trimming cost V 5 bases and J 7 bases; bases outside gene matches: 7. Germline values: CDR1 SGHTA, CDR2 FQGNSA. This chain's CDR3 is CASSPQGARNEQFF. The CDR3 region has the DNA TGTGCCAGCAGCCCGCAGGGGGCGCGGAATGAGCAGTTCTTC.

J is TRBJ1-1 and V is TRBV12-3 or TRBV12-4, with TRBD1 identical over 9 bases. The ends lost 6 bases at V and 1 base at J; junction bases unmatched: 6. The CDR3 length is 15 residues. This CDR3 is CASRKGQGRNTEAFF. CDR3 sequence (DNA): TGTGCCAGCAGGAAGGGACAGGGACGGAACACTGAAGCTTTCTTT.

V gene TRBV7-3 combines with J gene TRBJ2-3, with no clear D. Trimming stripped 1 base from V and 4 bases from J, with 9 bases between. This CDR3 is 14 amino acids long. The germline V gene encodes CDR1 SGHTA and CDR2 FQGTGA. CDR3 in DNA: TGTGCCAGCAGCTTAATGGGCCCCCCAGATACGCAGTATTTT. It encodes CASSLMGPPDTQYF.

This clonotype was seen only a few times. CDR3 coding DNA: TGTGCCAGCAGCTCGCCTACAGGGGGGATAGCCAAAAACATTCAGTACTTC. Translation: CASSSPTGGIAKNIQYF. V usage is TRBV7-2 and J usage is TRBJ2-4, with TRBD1 identical over 8 bases. V gave up 4 bases and J gave up 0 bases; unmatched junction bases: 8. CDR1 is SGHTA, CDR2 FQGNSA, per germline. CDR3 length equals 17 residues.

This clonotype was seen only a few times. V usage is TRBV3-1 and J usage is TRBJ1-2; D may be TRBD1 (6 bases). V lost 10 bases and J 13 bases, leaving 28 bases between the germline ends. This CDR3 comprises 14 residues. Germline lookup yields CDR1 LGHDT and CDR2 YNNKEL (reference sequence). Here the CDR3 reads CATSLEGTGKASTF. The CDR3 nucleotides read TGTGCCACCTCGTTAGAAGGAACAGGGAAGGCGAGCACCTTC.